The clone carrying this T cell receptor beta chain has a handful of counts. The CDR3 does not close with the conserved phenylalanine or tryptophan, likely indicating a read error. The limits of the CDR3 on the DNA are not certain, so only TCRdb's listed CDR3 is given. Original analysis: Estimation of nucleated cell counts was performed using reference gene primer amplification. Libraries were prepared by immunoSEQ multiplex PCR; TCRdb keeps only in-frame clonotypes and omits some of them. The V and J calls and clone size are taken from that table; D and trimming were inferred from the DNA. The repertoire consists of 210,000 or so clones, with approximately 80% occurring once and the leading ten covering 15% to 20%. The CDR3 length equals 12 residues, ends included. Germline CDR1 and CDR2: MGHDK and SYGVNS. This record belongs to a study of blood T cell repertoires in COVID-19. As for the study in general: Whether acute or convalescent, the COVID-19 samples came from the United States, Italy and Spain. T cells, B-cell-depleted T cells, or PBMCs supplied cDNA or gDNA.

The chain carries TRBV25-1 and TRBJ1-1; the DNA was not compared with TRBD1, the D call given in the table. This TCR was sampled from a human donor in a cohort sampled during active COVID-19. The sample comprised peripheral blood. The CDR3 protein is CARPDRQTLVIC.